The 9 T cell receptor beta chains below come from one sample, sequenced in a study of blood T cells in healthy people across ages. Together with a sample-barcoded 5' primer, a J-beta primer mix was included in a second PCR lasting roughly 6 to 12 cycles. TCRdb reprocessed the 5' RACE reads via MiXCR and lists one record per CDR3 protein. The table includes hundreds of thousands of distinct CDR3 sequences, about 30% detected once. The sequenced sample consisted of blood. The receptors were sampled from a woman of 80 years or more in good health.

In this sample, this clonotype turned up once. The chain joins TRBV7-9 to TRBJ2-5; 8 nucleotides align to TRBD2. Germline CDR1 and CDR2: SEHNR and FQNEAQ (reference sequence). V lost 3 bases, J lost 4 bases, and 16 bases stayed unmatched. The CDR3 is 18 residues long. CDR3 amino acids: CASSFDFVVAGWRETQYF. CDR3 bases: TGTGCCAGCAGCTTCGATTTCGTGGTAGCGGGGTGGAGAGAGACCCAGTACTTC.

This clonotype was seen many times. The chain couples TRBV20-1 to TRBJ1-5; D may be TRBD1 (6 bases). The CDR3 runs to 16 residues. V shed 0 bases and J shed 2 bases, with 14 bases lying between them. CDR1 and CDR2 from the germline V gene are DFQATT and SNEGSKA (reference sequence). The CDR3 region is CSARDPQGLGNQPQHF. The CDR3 DNA is TGCAGTGCTAGAGACCCCCAGGGGTTGGGCAATCAGCCCCAGCATTTT.

The gene calls are TRBV18 and TRBJ1-2; D gene uncertain. CDR3 length: 14 amino acids. The germline V gene encodes CDR1 KGHSH and CDR2 LQKENI. Trimming cost V 3 bases and J 7 bases, with 15 bases left between them. CDR3: CASSPAREDFGYTF. DNA of the CDR3: TGTGCCAGCTCACCGGCGAGGGAGGATTTTGGCTACACCTTC.

This clonotype was detected once. Possible read error: a much larger clone is one base away. V is TRBV6-4 and J is TRBJ2-5, with TRBD1 as a possible D gene (7 bases). Germline values: CDR1 MRHNA, CDR2 SNTAGT. The CDR3 consists of 17 residues. Trimming took off 4 bases at V and 7 bases at J, with 25 bases between the two ends. The CDR3 DNA reads TGTGCCAGCAGTGTATCCTCCGGGACAGCGGAGGGAGGGACCCAGTACTTC. Translating gives CASSVSSGTAEGGTQYF.

In this sample, this clonotype turned up many times. The gene calls are TRBV12-3 or TRBV12-4 and TRBJ2-1; D gene ambiguous. The length of the CDR3 is 13 residues. Deletions cut 3 bases from V and 7 bases from J, with 10 bases between. The CDR3 spells CASSLISGNEQFF. The CDR3 DNA sequence: TGTGCCAGCAGTTTGATCAGTGGGAATGAGCAGTTCTTC.

This clonotype came up many times. The chain employs TRBV5-1 and TRBJ2-1, with 8 bases that match TRBD1. The CDR3 has 14 residues. V was pared by 3 bases and J by 7 bases, with 6 bases of the junction left unmatched. Germline V CDR1 and CDR2: SGHRS, YFSETQ. The CDR3, as DNA: TGCGCCAGCAGCTCTACAGGGGGGTGGAATGAGCAGTTCTTC. The encoded protein is CASSSTGGWNEQFF.

As for this clonotype: A much larger clonotype is one base distant, so this may be a read error. J is TRBJ2-1 and V is TRBV12-3 or TRBV12-4; 9 bases are shared with TRBD1. The CDR3 has 14 residues. J was trimmed by 10 bases and V by 3 bases; bases with no gene match: 7. In DNA form, the CDR3 reads TGTGCCAGCAGTTTCTCGGGACAGGGTAGGGAGCAGTTCTTC. Its protein product is CASSFSGQGREQFF.

The J gene is TRBJ2-7, the V gene TRBV5-1; TRBD2 is a possible D gene (7 bases). There are 18 residues in the CDR3. Germline V gene sequence: CDR1 SGHRS, CDR2 YFSETQ. The V end lost 0 bases, the J end lost 3 bases, and 22 bases lay between the germline ends. CDR3 sequence reads: CASSLVEFSGGKVYEQYF. The CDR3 bases are TGCGCCAGCAGCTTGGTTGAGTTTTCGGGGGGCAAAGTCTACGAGCAGTACTTC.

With regard to this clonotype: A much bigger clone sits one base away, suggesting this may be a read error. The rearrangement joins TRBV6-6 to TRBJ2-1; weak D call: TRBD1 (6 bases). CDR1 is MNHNY, CDR2 SVGAGI, per germline (reference sequence). This CDR3 region has 13 residues. This CDR3 reads CASSYVRDNELFF. The CDR3 DNA reads TGTGCCAGCAGTTACGTCAGGGACAATGAGCTGTTCTTC.